Here is one TCR beta chain with its context. No antigen is known for it. The PCR was carried out with 60 Vbeta primers and 13 Jbeta primers. Using immunoSEQ multiplex PCR, the repertoire was profiled, and TCRdb retains in-frame clones only, with some absent. The repertoire consists of 160,000 or so clones, with approximately 80% occurring once and the leading ten covering 1.5% to 1.7%. This sample was included in a study of cytomegalovirus exposure and HLA in healthy donors. Findings of the study overall: A likely sequencing artifact accounted for one observed cluster of highly shared sequence variants. Accurate HLA-A and HLA-B prediction from TCR beta sequences was reported for most subjects. Reported results showed that the classifier diagnosed cytomegalovirus status with high specificity and sensitivity.

Germline lookup yields CDR1 SNHLY and CDR2 FYNNEI. This CDR3 is 11 amino acids long. The junction had 3 bases not matched to a gene; V was cut back by 4 bases and J by 10 bases. The material sequenced was PBMCs. The rearrangement links TRBV2 to TRBJ1-2, with 7 bases aligning to TRBD1. The sequence was obtained from a woman aged 18 to 35 in good health and CMV-seronegative. In nucleotides, the CDR3 is TGTGCCAGCAGTGGACAGGGCTTCTACACCTTC. Its protein is CASSGQGFYTF.